This T cell receptor beta chain was recovered during a study of response to subunit inactivated influenza vaccine. Findings and caveats of the study: Authors suggested seasonal influenza vaccinations each recruit few new T cells.

This clonotype was counted a few times. Its antigen is not identified. A single record per CDR3 protein comes from TCRdb applying MiXCR to the RT-PCR reads. The top ten clones hold approximately 10% of a sample with about 700,000 distinct CDR3 sequences, about a sixth of them seen once. Per germline, CDR1 MNHEY and CDR2 SVGAGI. V lost 4 bases and J lost 3; bases outside the gene matches: 9. The CDR3 is 16 residues long. The chain has TRBV6-5 and TRBJ1-3, with 7 positions matching TRBD1. The receptor was isolated from a man in his fifties or sixties who received an inactivated influenza vaccine. The sample was PBMCs from blood, taken approximately 12 days after vaccination. CDR3 sequence: CASSSTGLVGGNTIYF. The CDR3 DNA is TGTGCCAGCAGTTCGACAGGGCTCGTGGGTGGAAACACCATATATTTT.